The present T cell receptor (beta chain) was sequenced within a study of regulatory T cells in long-lasting Graves disease. Researchers made TCR beta libraries by using iRepertoire HTBI primers and running Arm-PCR on CDR3 regions. TCRdb called the multiplex PCR reads again in MiXCR, with one record for every CDR3 protein. This sample has roughly 400,000 distinct CDR3 sequences, with about 21% found just once. Notes on this clonotype: The antigen remains undetermined.

As to time point: persistent/refractory GD, antithyroid drugs over 5 years with positive TRAb. The TCR library was made from RNA that had been extracted from PBMCs in TRIzol. Trimming shortened V by 1 base and J by 6 bases, and 12 bases separated the two germline ends. This CDR3 region has 15 residues. The germline V gene has CDR1 MDHEN and CDR2 SYDVKM. Study outcomes and limitations: TRBV28 was favored in persistent disease, as were TRBJ1-2 and TRBJ2-5.

This specimen was peripheral blood mononuclear cells (PBMCs), taken when the disease was refractory, from a patient treated with antithyroid drugs. The source is a female donor with Graves disease. The rearrangement uses TRBV28 and TRBJ2-2, with D possibly matching TRBD1 (5 bases). CDR3 nucleotides: TGTGCCAGCAGTTTATCCAGGGCTGGGGCCGGGGAGCTGTTTTTT. Translation: CASSLSRAGAGELFF.